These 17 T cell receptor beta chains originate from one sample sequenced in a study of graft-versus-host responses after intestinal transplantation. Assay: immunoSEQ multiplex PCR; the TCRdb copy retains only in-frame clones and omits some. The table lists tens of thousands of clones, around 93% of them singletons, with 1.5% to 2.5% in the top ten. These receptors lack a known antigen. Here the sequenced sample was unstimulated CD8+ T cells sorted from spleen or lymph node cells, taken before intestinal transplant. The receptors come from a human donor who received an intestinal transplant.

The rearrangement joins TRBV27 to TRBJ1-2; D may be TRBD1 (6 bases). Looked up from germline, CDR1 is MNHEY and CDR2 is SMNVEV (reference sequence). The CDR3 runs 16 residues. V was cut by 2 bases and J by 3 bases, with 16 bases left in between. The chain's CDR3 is CASSLEGGVGYYGYTF. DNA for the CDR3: TGTGCCAGCAGTTTAGAGGGGGGGGTCGGGTACTATGGCTACACCTTC.

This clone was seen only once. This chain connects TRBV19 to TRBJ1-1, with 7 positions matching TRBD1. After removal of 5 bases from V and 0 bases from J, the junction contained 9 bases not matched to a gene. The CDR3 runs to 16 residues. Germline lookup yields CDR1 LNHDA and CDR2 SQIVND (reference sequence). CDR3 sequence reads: CASSVLTGRMNTEAFF. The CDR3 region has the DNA TGTGCCAGTAGTGTCCTGACAGGGAGGATGAACACTGAAGCTTTCTTT.

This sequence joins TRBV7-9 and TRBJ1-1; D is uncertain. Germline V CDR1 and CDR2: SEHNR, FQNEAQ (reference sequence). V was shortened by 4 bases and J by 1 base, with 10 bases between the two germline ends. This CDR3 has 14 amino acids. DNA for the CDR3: TGTGCCAGCAGCTCCTCGAGACAGAACACTGAAGCTTTCTTT. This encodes CASSSSRQNTEAFF.

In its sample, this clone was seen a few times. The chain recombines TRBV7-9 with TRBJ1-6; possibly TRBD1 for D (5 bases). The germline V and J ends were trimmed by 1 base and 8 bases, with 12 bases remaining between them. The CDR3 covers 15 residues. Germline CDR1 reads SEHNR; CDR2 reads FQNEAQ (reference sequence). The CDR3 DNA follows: TGTGCCAGCAGCTTAGAGGGTGCGGGGGATTCACCCCTCCACTTT. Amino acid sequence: CASSLEGAGDSPLHF.

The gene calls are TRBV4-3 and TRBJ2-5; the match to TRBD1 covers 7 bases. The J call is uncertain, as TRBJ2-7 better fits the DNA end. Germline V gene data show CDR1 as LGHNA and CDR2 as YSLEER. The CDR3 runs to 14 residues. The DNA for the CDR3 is TGCGCCAGCAGCCCGACAGGGTACTCCTACGAGCAGTACTTC. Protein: CASSPTGYSYEQYF.

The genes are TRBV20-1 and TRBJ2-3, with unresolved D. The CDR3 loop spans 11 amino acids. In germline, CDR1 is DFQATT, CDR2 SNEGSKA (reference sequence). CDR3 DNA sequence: TGCAGCGTACTTGGCACAGATACGCAGTATTTT. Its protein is CSVLGTDTQYF.

The CDR3 reads CASSILLAGGQAETQYF. DNA for the CDR3: TGTGCCAGTAGTATTTTACTAGCGGGGGGGCAGGCGGAGACCCAGTACTTC. This sequence joins TRBV19 and TRBJ2-5; TRBD2 aligns across 13 bases. The CDR3 consists of 17 residues. V lost 3 bases and J lost 5; bases outside the gene matches: 9. Germline V lookup: CDR1 LNHDA, CDR2 SQIVND (reference sequence).

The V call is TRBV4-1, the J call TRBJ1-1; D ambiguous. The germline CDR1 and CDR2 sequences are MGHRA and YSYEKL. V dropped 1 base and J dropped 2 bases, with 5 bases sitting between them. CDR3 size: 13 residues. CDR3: CASSQVGNTEAFF. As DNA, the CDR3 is TGCGCCAGCAGCCAAGTCGGTAACACTGAAGCTTTCTTT.

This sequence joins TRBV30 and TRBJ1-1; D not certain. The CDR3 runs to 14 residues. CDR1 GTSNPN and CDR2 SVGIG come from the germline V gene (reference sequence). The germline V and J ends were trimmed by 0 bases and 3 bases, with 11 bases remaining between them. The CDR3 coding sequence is TGTGCCTGGAGTGTTAGGAGCAGTTACACTGAAGCTTTCTTT. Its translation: CAWSVRSSYTEAFF.

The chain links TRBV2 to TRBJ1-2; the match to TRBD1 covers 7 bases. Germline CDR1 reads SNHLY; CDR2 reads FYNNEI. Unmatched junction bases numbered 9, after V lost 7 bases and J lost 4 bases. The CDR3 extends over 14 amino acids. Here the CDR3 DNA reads TGTGCCAGCATTGGTGTGGCAGGGGGCTATGGCTACACCTTC. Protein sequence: CASIGVAGGYGYTF.

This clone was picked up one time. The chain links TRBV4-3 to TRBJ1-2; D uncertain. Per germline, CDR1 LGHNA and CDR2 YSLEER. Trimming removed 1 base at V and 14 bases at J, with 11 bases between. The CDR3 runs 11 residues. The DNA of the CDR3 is TGCGCCAGCAGCCAAGGGGAGACGGTAACCTTC. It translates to CASSQGETVTF.

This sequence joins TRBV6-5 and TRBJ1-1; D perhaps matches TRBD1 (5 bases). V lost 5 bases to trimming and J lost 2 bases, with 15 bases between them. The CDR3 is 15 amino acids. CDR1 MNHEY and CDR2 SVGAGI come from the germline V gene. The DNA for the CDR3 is TGTGCCAGCAGTCTACAGGCCACTCTAAACACTGAAGCTTTCTTT. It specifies CASSLQATLNTEAFF.

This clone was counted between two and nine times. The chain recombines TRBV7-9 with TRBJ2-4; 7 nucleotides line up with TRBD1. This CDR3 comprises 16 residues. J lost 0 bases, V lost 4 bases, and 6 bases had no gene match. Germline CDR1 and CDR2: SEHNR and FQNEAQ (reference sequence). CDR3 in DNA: TGTGCCAGCAGCTCCTCCGGGACAGTAGCCAAAAACATTCAGTACTTC. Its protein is CASSSSGTVAKNIQYF.

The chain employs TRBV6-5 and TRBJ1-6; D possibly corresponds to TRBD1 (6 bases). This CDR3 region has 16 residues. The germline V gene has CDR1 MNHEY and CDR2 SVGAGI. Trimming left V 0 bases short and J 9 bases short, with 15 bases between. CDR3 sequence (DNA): TGTGCCAGCAGTTACTCGGGAGGGGGTGGTAGTTCACCCCTCCACTTT. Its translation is CASSYSGGGGSSPLHF.

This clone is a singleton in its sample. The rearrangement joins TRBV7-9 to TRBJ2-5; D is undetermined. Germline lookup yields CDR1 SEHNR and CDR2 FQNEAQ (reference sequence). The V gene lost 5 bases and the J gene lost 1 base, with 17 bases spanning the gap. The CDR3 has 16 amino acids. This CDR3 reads CASSPHNYEFQETQYF. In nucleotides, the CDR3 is TGTGCCAGCAGCCCACACAACTACGAATTCCAAGAGACCCAGTACTTC.

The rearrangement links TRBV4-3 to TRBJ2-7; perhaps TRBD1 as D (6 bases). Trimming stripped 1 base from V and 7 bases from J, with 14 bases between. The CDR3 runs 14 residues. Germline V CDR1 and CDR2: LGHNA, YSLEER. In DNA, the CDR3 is TGCGCCAGCAGCCAAGTCATGGGGGCTCGGGAGCAGTACTTC. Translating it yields CASSQVMGAREQYF.

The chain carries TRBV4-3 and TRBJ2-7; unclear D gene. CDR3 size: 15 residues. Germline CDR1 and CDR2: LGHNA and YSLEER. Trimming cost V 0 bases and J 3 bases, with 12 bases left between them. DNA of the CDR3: TGCGCCAGCAGCCAAGATCGCGGCACTATCTACGAGCAGTACTTC. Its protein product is CASSQDRGTIYEQYF.